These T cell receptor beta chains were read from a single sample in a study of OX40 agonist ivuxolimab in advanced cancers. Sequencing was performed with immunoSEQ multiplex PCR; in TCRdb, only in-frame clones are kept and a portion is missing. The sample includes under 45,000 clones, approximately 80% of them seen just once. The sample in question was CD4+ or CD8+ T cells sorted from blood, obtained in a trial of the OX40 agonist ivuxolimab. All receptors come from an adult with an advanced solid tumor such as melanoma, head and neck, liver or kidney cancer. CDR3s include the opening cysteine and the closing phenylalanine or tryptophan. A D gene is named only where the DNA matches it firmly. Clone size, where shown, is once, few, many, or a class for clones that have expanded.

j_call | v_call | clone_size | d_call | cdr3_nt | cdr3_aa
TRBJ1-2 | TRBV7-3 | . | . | TGTGCCAGCAGCTTAAGCGGCAGGAATGGCTACACCTTC | CASSLSGRNGYTF
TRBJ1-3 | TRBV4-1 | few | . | TGCGCCAGCAGTCGACAGGACCCCTATTCCTCTGGAAACACCATATATTTT | CASSRQDPYSSGNTIYF
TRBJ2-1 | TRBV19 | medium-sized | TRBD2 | TGTGCCAGTAGTTATGTAGCGGGGCCAAGCTCCTACAATGAGCAGTTCTTC | CASSYVAGPSSYNEQFF
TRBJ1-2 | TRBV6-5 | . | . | TGTGCCAGCAGTTACGCGGGAGGGGATGGCTACACCTTC | CASSYAGGDGYTF
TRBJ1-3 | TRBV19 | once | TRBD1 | TGTGCCAGTAGTACCAAACAGGGGGTCTCTGGAAACACCATATATTTT | CASSTKQGVSGNTIYF
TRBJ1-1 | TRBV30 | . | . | TGTGCCTGGAGTACAGGGTTGAACACTGAAGCTTTCTTT | CAWSTGLNTEAFF
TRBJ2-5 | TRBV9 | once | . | TGTGCCAGCAGCGTAGGTGGGGGGATCGAATCAGAGACCCAGTACTTC | CASSVGGGIESETQYF
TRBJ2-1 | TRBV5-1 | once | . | TGCGCCAGCAGCTCCGGGACGGCGATTCGGCAGTTCTTC | CASSSGTAIRQFF
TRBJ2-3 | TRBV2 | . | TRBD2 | TGTGCCTGCAAGAGGGACTATCTGATAGATACGCAGTATTTT | CACKRDYLIDTQYF
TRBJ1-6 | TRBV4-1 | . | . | TGCGCCAGCAGCCAGACTACCGGTTCACCCCTCCACTTT | CASSQTTGSPLHF
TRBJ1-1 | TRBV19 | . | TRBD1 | TGTGCCAGTAGTCCCCCCCGAGGGGGCGCGCGGTACACTGAAGCTTTCTTT | CASSPPRGGARYTEAFF
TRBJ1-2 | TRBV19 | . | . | TGTGCCAGTAGTCCGTGGGGCGGCTTTGGCTACACCTTC | CASSPWGGFGYTF
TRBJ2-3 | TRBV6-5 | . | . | TGTGCCAGCAGTTACAGGTTCGAGTCAGATACGCAGTATTTT | CASSYRFESDTQYF
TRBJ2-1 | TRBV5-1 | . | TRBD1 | TGCGCCAGCAGCCCCCAGGGGGCGTCTTTCCCCAGGATAGAGTTCTTC | CASSPQGASFPRIEFF
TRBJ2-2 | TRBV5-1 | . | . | TGCGCCAGTAGAGGTGGCCAGGGGACGAGCACCGGGGAGCTGTTTTTT | CASRGGQGTSTGELFF
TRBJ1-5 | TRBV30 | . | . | TGTGCCTGGAGTCCCCTGGGCTCGGCGCCCCAGCATTTT | CAWSPLGSAPQHF
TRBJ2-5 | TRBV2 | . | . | TGTGCCAGCAGCCGACAGGACCCCCAAGAGACCCAGTACTTC | CASSRQDPQETQYF
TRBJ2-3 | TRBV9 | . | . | TGTGCCAGCAGCTTCCGACAGAACACAGATACGCAGTATTTT | CASSFRQNTDTQYF
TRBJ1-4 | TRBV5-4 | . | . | TGTGCCAGCAGCCCCGGCGGGGGAACTAATGAAAAACTGTTTTTT | CASSPGGGTNEKLFF
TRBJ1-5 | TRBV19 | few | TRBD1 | TGTGCCAGTAGGACGATACAGGGGGCGCACCAGCCCCAGCATTTT | CASRTIQGAHQPQHF
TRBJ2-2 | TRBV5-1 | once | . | TGCGCCAGCAGCTTGAACCTACTTGAAAACACCGGGGAGCTGTTTTTT | CASSLNLLENTGELFF
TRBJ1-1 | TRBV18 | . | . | TGTGCCAGCTCACCCCGGGACACCGTTTCGGGCACTGAAGCTTTCTTT | CASSPRDTVSGTEAFF
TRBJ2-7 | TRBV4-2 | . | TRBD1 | TGTGCCAGCAGCGAACTGGGGACAGGGGCGGAGCAGTACTTC | CASSELGTGAEQYF
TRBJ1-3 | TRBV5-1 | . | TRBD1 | TGCGCCAGCAGCTCGACAGGGCAGAGCGCCATATATTTT | CASSSTGQSAIYF
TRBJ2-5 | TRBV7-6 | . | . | TGTGCCAGCAGCCTCGGGACGTATCTTGGACTTACCCAGTACTTC | CASSLGTYLGLTQYF
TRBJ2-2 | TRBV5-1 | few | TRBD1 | TGCGCCAGCAGCTTGTCGGGACAGGGCTACACCGGGGAGCTGTTTTTT | CASSLSGQGYTGELFF
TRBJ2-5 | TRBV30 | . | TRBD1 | TGTGCCTGGAGTAGGGACAGCCAAGAGACCCAGTACTTC | CAWSRDSQETQYF
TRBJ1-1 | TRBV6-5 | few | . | TGTGCCAGCAGCCTAGGGACTGAAGCTTTCTTT | CASSLGTEAFF
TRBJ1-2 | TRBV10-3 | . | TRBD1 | TGTGCCATCCTTGGACAGGGAGGCTATGGCTACACCTTC | CAILGQGGYGYTF
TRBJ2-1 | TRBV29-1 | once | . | TGCAGCGTTCAGGTGCAGACTTACAATGAGCAGTTCTTC | CSVQVQTYNEQFF
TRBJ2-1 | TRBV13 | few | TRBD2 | TGTGCCAGCAGCCTCAGACTAGCGGGAGGGCTTTACAATGAGCAGTTCTTC | CASSLRLAGGLYNEQFF
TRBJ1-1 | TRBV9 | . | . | TGTGCCAGCGGAGGGGACACTGAAGCTTTCTTT | CASGGDTEAFF
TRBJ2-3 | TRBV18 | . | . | TGTGCCAGCTCACCCTACAGGGAGACAGATACGCAGTATTTT | CASSPYRETDTQYF
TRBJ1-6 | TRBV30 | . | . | TGTGCCTGGAATCAGGGGCAGAATTCACCCCTCCACTTT | CAWNQGQNSPLHF
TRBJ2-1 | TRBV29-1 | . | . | TGCAGCGCAGGGGTTCATGAGCAGTTCTTC | CSAGVHEQFF
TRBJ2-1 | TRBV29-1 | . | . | TGCAGCGGCAAAACCGGGGGTCTCTACAATGAGCAGTTCTTC | CSGKTGGLYNEQFF
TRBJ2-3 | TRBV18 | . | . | TGTGCCAGCTCACCACTCGAGGCTCAGGGGACGCAGTATTTT | CASSPLEAQGTQYF
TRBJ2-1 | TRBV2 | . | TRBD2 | TGTGCCAGCCTCTCCCCCCGAGCAGGACGGGGGGTAGGTGAGCAGTTCTTC | CASLSPRAGRGVGEQFF
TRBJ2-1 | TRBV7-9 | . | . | TGTGCCAGCAGCTTAAAACAGGGTACGGACAATGAGCAGTTCTTC | CASSLKQGTDNEQFF
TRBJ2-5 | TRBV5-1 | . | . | TGCGCCAGCAGCTTGGGGCAGGATAAAGAGACCCAGTACTTC | CASSLGQDKETQYF